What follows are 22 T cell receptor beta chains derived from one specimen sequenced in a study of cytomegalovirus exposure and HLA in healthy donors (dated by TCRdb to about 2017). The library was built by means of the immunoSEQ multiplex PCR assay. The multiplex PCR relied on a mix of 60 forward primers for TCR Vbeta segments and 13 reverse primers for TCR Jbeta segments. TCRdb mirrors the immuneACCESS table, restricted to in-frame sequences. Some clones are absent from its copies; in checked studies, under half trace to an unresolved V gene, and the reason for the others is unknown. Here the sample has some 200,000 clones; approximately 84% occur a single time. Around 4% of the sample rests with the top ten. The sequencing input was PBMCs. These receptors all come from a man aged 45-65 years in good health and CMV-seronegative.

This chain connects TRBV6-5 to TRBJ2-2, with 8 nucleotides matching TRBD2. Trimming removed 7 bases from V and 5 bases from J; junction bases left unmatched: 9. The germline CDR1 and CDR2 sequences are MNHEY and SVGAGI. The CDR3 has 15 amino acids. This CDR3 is CASKLGRGETGELFF. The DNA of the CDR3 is TGTGCCAGCAAGTTGGGGCGGGGGGAAACCGGGGAGCTGTTTTTT.

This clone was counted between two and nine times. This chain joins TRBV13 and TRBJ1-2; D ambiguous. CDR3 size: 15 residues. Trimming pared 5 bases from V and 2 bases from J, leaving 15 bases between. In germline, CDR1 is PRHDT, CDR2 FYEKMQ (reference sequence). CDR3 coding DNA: TGTGCCAGCAGCCCCCGGGATGTCGGGAACTATGGCTACACCTTC. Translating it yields CASSPRDVGNYGYTF.

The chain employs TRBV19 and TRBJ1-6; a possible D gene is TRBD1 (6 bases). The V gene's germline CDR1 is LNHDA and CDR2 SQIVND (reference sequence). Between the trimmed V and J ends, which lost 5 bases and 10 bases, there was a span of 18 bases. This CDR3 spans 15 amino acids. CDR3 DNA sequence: TGTGCCAGTAGTTCCCCCGGGGGGCTAGGATCACCCCTCCACTTT. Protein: CASSSPGGLGSPLHF.

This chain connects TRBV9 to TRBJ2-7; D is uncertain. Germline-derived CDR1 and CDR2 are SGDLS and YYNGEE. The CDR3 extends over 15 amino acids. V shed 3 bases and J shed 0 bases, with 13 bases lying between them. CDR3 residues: CASSAQTDSSYEQYF. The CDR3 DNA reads TGTGCCAGCAGCGCCCAGACTGACTCCTCCTACGAGCAGTACTTC.

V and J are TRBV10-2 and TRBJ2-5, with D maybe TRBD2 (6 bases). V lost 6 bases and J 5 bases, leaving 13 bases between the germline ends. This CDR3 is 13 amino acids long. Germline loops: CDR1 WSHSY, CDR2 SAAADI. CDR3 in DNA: TGCGCCAGCAGAGCGGGCCTATGGGAGACCCAGTACTTC. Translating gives CASRAGLWETQYF.

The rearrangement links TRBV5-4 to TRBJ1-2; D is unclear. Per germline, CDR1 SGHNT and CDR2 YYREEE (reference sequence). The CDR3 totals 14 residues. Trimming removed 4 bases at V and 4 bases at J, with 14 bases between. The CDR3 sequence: CASSRLDASYGYTF. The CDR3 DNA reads TGTGCCAGCAGCCGGCTCGACGCTAGCTATGGCTACACCTTC.

The DNA for the CDR3 is TGCGCCAGCGCAGGGGGAGGCTACGAGCAGTACTTC. This gives the protein CASAGGGYEQYF. The chain joins TRBV5-1 to TRBJ2-5, with a tentative D call TRBD1 (7 bases). With the DNA end fitting TRBJ2-7 better, the J assignment may be wrong. Germline V lookup: CDR1 SGHRS, CDR2 YFSETQ. This CDR3 region has 12 residues.

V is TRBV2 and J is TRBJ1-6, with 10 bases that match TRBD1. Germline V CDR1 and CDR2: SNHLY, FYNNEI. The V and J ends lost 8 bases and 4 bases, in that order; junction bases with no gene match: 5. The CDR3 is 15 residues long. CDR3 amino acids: CASAGQGVYNSPLHF. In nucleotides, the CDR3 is TGTGCCAGCGCAGGACAGGGGGTTTATAATTCACCCCTCCACTTT.

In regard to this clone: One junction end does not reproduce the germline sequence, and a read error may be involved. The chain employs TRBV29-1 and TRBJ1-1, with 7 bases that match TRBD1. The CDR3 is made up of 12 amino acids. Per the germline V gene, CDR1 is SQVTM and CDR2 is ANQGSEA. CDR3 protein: CSVLQGNAEAFF. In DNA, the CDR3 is TGCAGCGTTCTACAGGGGAACGCTGAAGCTTTCTTT.

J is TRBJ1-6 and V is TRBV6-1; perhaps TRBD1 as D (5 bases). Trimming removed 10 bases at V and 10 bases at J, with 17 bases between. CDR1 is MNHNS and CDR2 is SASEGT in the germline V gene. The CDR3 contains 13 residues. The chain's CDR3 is CATAIRGESPLHF. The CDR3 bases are TGTGCCACCGCGATTAGGGGCGAATCACCCCTCCACTTT.

The CDR3, as DNA: TGTGCCAGCTCATCGGGACAGCCCCCCGGGGAGCTGTTTTTT. This sequence encodes CASSSGQPPGELFF. This chain joins TRBV18 and TRBJ2-2; TRBD1 aligns across 7 bases. The length of the CDR3 is 14 residues. V lost 5 bases to trimming and J lost 6 bases; unmatched junction nucleotides: 6. CDR1 is KGHSH, CDR2 LQKENI, per germline.

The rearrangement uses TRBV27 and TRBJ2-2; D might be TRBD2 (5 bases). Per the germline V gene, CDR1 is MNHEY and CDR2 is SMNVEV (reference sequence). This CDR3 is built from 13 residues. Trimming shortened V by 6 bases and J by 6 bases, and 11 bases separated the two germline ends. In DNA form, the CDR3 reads TGTGCCAGCAGCCCCACCGGGGCCGGGGAGCTGTTTTTT. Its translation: CASSPTGAGELFF.

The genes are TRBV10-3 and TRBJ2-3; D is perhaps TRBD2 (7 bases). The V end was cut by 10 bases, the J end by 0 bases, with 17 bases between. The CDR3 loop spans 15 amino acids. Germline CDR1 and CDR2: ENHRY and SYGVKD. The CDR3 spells CATSRGGASTDTQYF. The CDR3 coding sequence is TGTGCCACCTCCAGAGGGGGGGCTAGCACAGATACGCAGTATTTT.

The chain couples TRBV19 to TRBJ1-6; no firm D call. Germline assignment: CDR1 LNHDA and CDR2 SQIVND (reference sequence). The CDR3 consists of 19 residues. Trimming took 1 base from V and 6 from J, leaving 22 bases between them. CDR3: CASSIAGSPGIEGNSPLHF. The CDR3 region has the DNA TGTGCCAGTAGTATAGCCGGATCCCCCGGGATCGAAGGTAATTCACCCCTCCACTTT.

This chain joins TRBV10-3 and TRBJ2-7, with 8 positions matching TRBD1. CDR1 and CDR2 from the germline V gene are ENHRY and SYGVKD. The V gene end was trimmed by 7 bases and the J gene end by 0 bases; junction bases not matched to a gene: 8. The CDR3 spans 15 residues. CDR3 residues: CAINKQGGTSYEQYF. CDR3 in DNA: TGTGCCATCAACAAACAGGGGGGAACCTCCTACGAGCAGTACTTC.

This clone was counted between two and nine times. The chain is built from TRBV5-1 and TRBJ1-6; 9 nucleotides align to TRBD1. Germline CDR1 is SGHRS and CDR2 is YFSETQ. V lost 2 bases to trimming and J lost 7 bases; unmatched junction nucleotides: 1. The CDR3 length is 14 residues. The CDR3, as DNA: TGCGCCAGCAGCTTCGGGACAGGGAATTCACCCCTCCACTTT. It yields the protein CASSFGTGNSPLHF. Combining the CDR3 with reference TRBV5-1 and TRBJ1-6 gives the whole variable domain KAGVTQTPRYLIKTRGQQVTLSCSPISGHRSVSWYQQTPGQGLQFLFEYFSETQRNKGNFPGRFSGRQFSNSRSEMNVSTLELGDSALYLCASSFGTGNSPLHFGNGTRLTVT.

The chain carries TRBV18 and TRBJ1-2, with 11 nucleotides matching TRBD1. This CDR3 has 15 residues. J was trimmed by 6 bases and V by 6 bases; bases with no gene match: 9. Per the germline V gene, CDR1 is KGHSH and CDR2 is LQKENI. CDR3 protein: CASSPWGTGGDGYTF. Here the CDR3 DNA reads TGTGCCAGCTCCCCCTGGGGGACAGGGGGTGATGGCTACACCTTC.

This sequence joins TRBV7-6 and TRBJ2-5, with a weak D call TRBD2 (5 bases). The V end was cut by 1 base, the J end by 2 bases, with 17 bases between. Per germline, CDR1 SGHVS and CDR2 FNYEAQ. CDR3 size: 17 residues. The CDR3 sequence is CASSLGPGGRKQETQYF. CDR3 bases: TGTGCCAGCAGCTTAGGCCCTGGCGGGCGGAAACAAGAGACCCAGTACTTC.

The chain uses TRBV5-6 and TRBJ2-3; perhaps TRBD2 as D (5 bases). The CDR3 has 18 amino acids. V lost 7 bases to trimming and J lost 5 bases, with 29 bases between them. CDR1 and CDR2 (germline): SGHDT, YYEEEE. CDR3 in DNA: TGTGCCAGCGGAACCCCGGTGGACTCCATACAAACAAAAGATACGCAGTATTTT. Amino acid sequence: CASGTPVDSIQTKDTQYF.

The CDR3 nucleotides read TGCGCCAGCAGCCAAGGGGGGGGGACTAGCGACGCCTACGAGCAGTACTTC. Encoded protein: CASSQGGGTSDAYEQYF. The V call is TRBV4-3, the J call TRBJ2-7, with TRBD2 matching 10 bases. Trimming at V came to 1 base and at J to 2 bases, leaving 8 bases not matched to a gene. Germline V CDR1 and CDR2: LGHNA, YSLEER. CDR3 length: 17 amino acids.

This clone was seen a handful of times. This chain's CDR3 is CASKLLAGVYEQYF. Here the CDR3 DNA reads TGTGCCAGCAAACTACTAGCGGGGGTATACGAGCAGTACTTC. J is TRBJ2-7 and V is TRBV6-6, with TRBD2 matching 11 bases. Losses at the gene ends were 7 bases for V and 4 bases for J; bases not matched to a gene: 6. The CDR3 extends over 14 amino acids. Germline assignment: CDR1 MNHNY and CDR2 SVGAGI (reference sequence).

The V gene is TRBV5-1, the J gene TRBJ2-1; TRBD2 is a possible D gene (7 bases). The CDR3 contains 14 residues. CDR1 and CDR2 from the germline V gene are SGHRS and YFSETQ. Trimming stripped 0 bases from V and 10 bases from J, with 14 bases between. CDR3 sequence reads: CASSLAAGAQEQFF. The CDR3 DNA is TGCGCCAGCAGCTTGGCGGCGGGGGCCCAGGAGCAGTTCTTC.